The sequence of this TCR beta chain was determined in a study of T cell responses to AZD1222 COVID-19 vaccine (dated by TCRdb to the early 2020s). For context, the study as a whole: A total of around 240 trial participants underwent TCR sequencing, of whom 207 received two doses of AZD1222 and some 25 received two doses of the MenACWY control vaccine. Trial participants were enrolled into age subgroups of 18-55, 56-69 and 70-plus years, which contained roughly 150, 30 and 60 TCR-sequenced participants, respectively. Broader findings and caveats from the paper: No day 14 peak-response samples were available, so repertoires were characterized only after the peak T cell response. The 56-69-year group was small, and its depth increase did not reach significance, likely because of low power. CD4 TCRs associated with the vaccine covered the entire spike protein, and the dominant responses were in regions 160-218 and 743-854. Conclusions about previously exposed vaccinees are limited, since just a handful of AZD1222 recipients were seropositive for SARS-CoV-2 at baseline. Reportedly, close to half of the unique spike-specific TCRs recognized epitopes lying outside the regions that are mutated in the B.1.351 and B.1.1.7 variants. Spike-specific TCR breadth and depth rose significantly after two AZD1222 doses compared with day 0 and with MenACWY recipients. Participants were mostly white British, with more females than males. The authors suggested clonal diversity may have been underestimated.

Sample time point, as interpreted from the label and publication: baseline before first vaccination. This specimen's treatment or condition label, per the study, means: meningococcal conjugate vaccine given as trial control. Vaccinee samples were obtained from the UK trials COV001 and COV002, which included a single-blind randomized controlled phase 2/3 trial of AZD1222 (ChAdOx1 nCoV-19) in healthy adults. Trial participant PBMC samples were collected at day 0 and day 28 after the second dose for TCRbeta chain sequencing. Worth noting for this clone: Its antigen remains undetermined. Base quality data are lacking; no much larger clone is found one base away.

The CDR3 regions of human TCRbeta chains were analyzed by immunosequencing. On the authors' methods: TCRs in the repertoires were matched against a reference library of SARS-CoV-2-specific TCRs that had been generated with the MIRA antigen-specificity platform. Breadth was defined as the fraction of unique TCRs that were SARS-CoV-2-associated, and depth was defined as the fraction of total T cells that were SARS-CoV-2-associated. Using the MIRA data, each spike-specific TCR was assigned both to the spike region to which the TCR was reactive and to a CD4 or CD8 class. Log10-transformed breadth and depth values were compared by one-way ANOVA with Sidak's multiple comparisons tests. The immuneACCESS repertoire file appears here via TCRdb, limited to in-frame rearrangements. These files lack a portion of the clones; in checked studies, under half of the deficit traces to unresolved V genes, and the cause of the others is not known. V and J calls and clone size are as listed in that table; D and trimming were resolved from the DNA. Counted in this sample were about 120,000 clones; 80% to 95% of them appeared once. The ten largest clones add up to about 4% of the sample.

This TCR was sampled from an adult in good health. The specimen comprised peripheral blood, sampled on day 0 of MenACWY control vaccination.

In nucleotides, the sequence is TGTGCCAGCAGACTTGGGTTGGGGAGGCTTTATGACACCGGGGAGCTGTTTTTT. It specifies CASRLGLGRLYDTGELFF. Rearrangement joined TRBV27 to TRBJ2-2; TRBD2 is a possible D gene, resting on 6 matching bases. The germline ends are 23 bases apart after V is trimmed by 6 bases and J by 3 bases. The CDR3 runs 18 amino acids, cysteine and phenylalanine included. Only the CDR3 DNA stays, 54 bases, in frame from base 1. For CDR1 and CDR2, the germline V gene (reference sequence) lists MNHEY and SMNVEV.